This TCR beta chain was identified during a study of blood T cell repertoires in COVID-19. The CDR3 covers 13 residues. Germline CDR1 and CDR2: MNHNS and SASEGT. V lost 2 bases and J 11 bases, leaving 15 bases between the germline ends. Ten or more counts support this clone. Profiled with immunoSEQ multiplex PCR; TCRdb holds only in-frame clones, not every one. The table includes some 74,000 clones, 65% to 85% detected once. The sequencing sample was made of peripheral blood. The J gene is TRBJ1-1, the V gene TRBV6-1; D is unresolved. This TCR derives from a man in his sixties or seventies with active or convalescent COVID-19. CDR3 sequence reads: CASSESPGRRAFF. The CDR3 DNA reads TGTGCCAGCAGTGAAAGCCCCGGGAGGCGGGCTTTCTTT.